Below are 9 T cell receptor beta chains sequenced from a single sample in a study of cytomegalovirus exposure and HLA in healthy donors. Both 60 Vbeta primers and 13 Jbeta primers went into the PCR. Clones were sequenced by immunoSEQ multiplex PCR, and TCRdb holds only the in-frame ones, with some missing. The sample records around 92,000 clones, 70% to 80% being singletons. Specimen: PBMCs. These TCRs come from a man between 60 and 70 years old in good health and CMV-seropositive.

The genes are TRBV7-9 and TRBJ2-7, with 7 bases matching TRBD1. V was pared by 5 bases and J by 5 bases, with 9 bases of the junction left unmatched. CDR1 and CDR2 from the germline V gene are SEHNR and FQNEAQ (reference sequence). The CDR3 runs to 14 residues. CDR3 residues: CASSPRQGLNEQYF. Here the CDR3 DNA reads TGTGCCAGCAGCCCAAGACAGGGTTTGAACGAGCAGTACTTC.

This sequence joins TRBV27 and TRBJ2-1, with a tentative D call TRBD1 (5 bases). Trimming took 2 bases from V and 3 from J, leaving 17 bases between them. There are 17 residues in the CDR3. Per the germline V gene, CDR1 is MNHEY and CDR2 is SMNVEV (reference sequence). In DNA form, the CDR3 reads TGTGCCAGCAGTTTAGATCGCAGGGTACCCATCTACAATGAGCAGTTCTTC. It codes for CASSLDRRVPIYNEQFF.

This chain uses TRBV5-4 with TRBJ2-5, with 7 bases lining up with TRBD2. The CDR3 covers 15 residues. CDR1 and CDR2 from the germline V gene are SGHNT and YYREEE (reference sequence). V dropped 4 bases and J dropped 0; count of bases not matched to a gene: 6. CDR3 sequence (DNA): TGTGCCAGCAGCCCCGGCGGGGGACACCAAGAGACCCAGTACTTC. Its protein is CASSPGGGHQETQYF.

The CDR3 DNA reads TGTGCCAGCAGCTTCGGGAGGCAAAGCACTGAAGCTTTCTTT. It yields the protein CASSFGRQSTEAFF. This chain links TRBV7-2 with TRBJ1-1; no reliable D call. Trimming removed 3 bases at V and 4 bases at J, with 12 bases between. The germline V gene has CDR1 SGHTA and CDR2 FQGNSA. The CDR3 contains 14 residues.

The chain couples TRBV30 to TRBJ2-1; 11 nucleotides align to TRBD2. Germline-derived CDR1 and CDR2 are GTSNPN and SVGIG (reference sequence). Losses at the gene ends were 0 bases for V and 0 bases for J; bases not matched to a gene: 4. The CDR3 totals 17 residues. The CDR3 coding sequence is TGTGCCTGGAGTGTACTCCTAGCGGGGGGCTCCTACAATGAGCAGTTCTTC. It specifies CAWSVLLAGGSYNEQFF.

CDR3 DNA: TGTGCCAGCAGTTGGGGACAGGCTAACTATGGCTACACCTTC. It yields the protein CASSWGQANYGYTF. This chain joins TRBV6-5 and TRBJ1-2; 8 bases line up with TRBD1. Germline CDR1 and CDR2: MNHEY and SVGAGI. The CDR3 sequence is 14 residues long. V shed 4 bases, J shed 0 bases, and the junction held 1 base outside the gene matches.

The rearrangement joins TRBV7-3 to TRBJ2-1, with D perhaps TRBD2 (5 bases). Germline lookup yields CDR1 SGHTA and CDR2 FQGTGA. V was clipped by 5 bases and J by 7 bases, with 12 bases between them. The length of the CDR3 is 13 residues. Here the CDR3 reads CASSQQRDNEQFF. CDR3 nucleotides: TGTGCCAGCAGCCAGCAGAGGGATAATGAGCAGTTCTTC.

This clone appeared many times. The V call is TRBV6-6, the J call TRBJ1-1; D is unclear. The CDR3 is 13 residues long. Germline V CDR1 and CDR2: MNHNY, SVGAGI (reference sequence). V was trimmed by 7 bases and J by 3 bases, leaving 12 bases between them. Here the CDR3 DNA reads TGTGCCAGCACACGCACCGAGGACACTGAAGCTTTCTTT. Protein product: CASTRTEDTEAFF.

J is TRBJ1-5 and V is TRBV19; unclear D gene. V lost 4 bases to trimming and J lost 3 bases, with 4 bases between them. CDR1 is LNHDA, CDR2 SQIVND, per germline (reference sequence). The CDR3 runs to 12 residues. The CDR3, as DNA: TGTGCCAGTAGTAGGCCCAATCAGCCCCAGCATTTT. It translates to CASSRPNQPQHF.